The rows below give T cell receptor beta chains drawn from one sample of a study of blood T cell repertoires in COVID-19. Produced via immunoSEQ multiplex PCR; TCRdb's table is partial and in-frame only. The sample includes around 210,000 clones, 84% of them seen just once. Material: peripheral blood. Source of these receptors: a woman older than 75 with COVID-19, enrolled during active disease. CDR3s include the opening cysteine and the closing phenylalanine or tryptophan. The D gene is left open where the match is weak. The size field is filled for only some rows; it gives once, few, many or a size class.

size	D	V	J	CDR3	DNA
few	NA	TRBV5-6	TRBJ1-3	CASSFYTDTGNTIYF	TGTGCCAGCAGCTTTTATACTGATACTGGAAACACCATATATTTT
few	TRBD1	TRBV7-2	TRBJ2-7	CASSLAYRGEQYF	TGTGCCAGCAGCTTAGCGTACAGGGGCGAGCAGTACTTC
NA	NA	TRBV5-1	TRBJ2-2	CASKAVGELFF	TGCGCCAGCAAGGCGGTGGGGGAGCTGTTTTTT
NA	NA	TRBV20-1	TRBJ2-3	CSASVQGTDTQYF	TGCAGTGCTAGTGTACAGGGAACAGATACGCAGTATTTT
NA	NA	TRBV18	TRBJ1-1	CASSLGENTEAFF	TGTGCCAGCTCACTAGGGGAGAACACTGAAGCTTTCTTT
NA	NA	TRBV7-9	TRBJ1-6	CASSLSRTNSPLHF	TGTGCCAGCAGCTTATCACGGACAAATTCACCCCTCCACTTT
NA	TRBD1	TRBV7-9	TRBJ2-1	CATNRGGYEQFF	TGTGCCACTAATAGAGGGGGCTATGAGCAGTTCTTC
once	NA	TRBV7-3	TRBJ1-1	CASSATGTEAFF	TGTGCCAGCAGCGCAACTGGCACTGAAGCTTTCTTT
NA	NA	TRBV5-1	TRBJ1-5	CASSTGTLDQPQHF	TGCGCCAGCAGCACCGGGACATTAGATCAGCCCCAGCATTTT
NA	NA	TRBV29-1	TRBJ1-1	CSVPGGSAFF	TGCAGCGTACCGGGGGGCTCAGCTTTCTTT
NA	NA	TRBV28	TRBJ1-6	CASSSFGSYNSPLHF	TGTGCCAGCAGTTCATTCGGTTCCTATAATTCACCCCTCCACTTT
few	TRBD1	TRBV5-1	TRBJ2-7	CASSLWTGVSYEQYF	TGCGCCAGCAGCCTATGGACAGGGGTTTCCTACGAGCAGTACTTC